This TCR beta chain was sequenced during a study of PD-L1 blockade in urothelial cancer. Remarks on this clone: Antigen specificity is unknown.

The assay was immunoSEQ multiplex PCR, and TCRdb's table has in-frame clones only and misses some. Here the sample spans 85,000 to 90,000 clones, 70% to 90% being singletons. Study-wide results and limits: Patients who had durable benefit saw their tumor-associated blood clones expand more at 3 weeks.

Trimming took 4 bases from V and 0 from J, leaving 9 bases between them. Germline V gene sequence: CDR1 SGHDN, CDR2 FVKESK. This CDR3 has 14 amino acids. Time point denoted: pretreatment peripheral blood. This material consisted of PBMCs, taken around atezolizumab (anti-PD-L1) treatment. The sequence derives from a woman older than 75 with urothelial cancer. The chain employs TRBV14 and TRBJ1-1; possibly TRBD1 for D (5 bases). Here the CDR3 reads CASSPRVLNTEAFF. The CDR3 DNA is TGTGCCAGCAGCCCCAGGGTCCTGAACACTGAAGCTTTCTTT.